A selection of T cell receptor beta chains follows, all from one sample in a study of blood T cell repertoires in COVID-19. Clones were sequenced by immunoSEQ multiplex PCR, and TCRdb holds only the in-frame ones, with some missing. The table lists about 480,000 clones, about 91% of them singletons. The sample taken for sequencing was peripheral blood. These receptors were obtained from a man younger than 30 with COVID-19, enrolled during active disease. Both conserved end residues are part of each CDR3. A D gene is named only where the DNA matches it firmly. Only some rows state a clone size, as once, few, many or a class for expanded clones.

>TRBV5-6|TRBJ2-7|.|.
CASSFTGRPYEQYF
TGTGCCAGCAGTTTCACAGGGCGACCCTACGAGCAGTACTTC
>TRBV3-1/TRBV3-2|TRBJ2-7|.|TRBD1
CASSMGQPYEQYF
TGTGCCAGCAGCATGGGACAGCCATACGAGCAGTACTTC
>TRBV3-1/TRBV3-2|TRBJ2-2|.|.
CASGEWADNTGELFF
TGTGCCAGCGGCGAGTGGGCAGACAACACCGGGGAGCTGTTTTTT
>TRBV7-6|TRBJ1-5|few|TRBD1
CASSRAGTEDNQPQHF
TGTGCCAGCAGCAGAGCCGGGACAGAAGATAATCAGCCCCAGCATTTT
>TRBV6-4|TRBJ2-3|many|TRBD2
CASSEAGGHTDTQYF
TGTGCCAGCAGTGAAGCGGGGGGGCACACAGATACGCAGTATTTT
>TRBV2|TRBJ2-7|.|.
CASSGGWRLQYF
TGTGCCAGCAGCGGTGGCTGGCGGCTACAGTACTTC
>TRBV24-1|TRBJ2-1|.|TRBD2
CATSDSDLAGGTYNEQFF
TGTGCCACCAGTGATTCGGATTTGGCGGGAGGGACATACAATGAGCAGTTCTTC
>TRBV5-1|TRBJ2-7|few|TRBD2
CASSLALSGGVQTYEQYF
TGCGCCAGCAGCTTGGCTCTTAGCGGGGGCGTTCAAACCTACGAGCAGTACTTC
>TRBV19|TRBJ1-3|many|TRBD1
CASTQYRGSGNTIYF
TGTGCCAGTACCCAATACAGGGGCTCTGGAAACACCATATATTTT
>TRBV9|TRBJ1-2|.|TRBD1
CASSAGTGYGYTF
TGTGCCAGCAGCGCCGGGACAGGCTATGGCTACACCTTC
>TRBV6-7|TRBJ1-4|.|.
CATSGTTNEKLFF
TGTGCCACCTCCGGGACAACAAATGAAAAACTGTTTTTT
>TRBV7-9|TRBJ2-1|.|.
CASSPPIAPEQFF
TGTGCCAGCAGCCCCCCGATAGCGCCTGAGCAGTTCTTC
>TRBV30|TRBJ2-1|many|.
CAWSAGDYNEQFF
TGTGCCTGGAGTGCGGGAGACTACAATGAGCAGTTCTTC
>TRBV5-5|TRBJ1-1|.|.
CASSLKGQGSGTEAFF
TGTGCCAGCAGCTTGAAGGGTCAGGGTTCGGGCACTGAAGCTTTCTTT
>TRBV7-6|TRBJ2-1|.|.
CASSFDNEQFF
TGTGCCAGCAGCTTCGACAATGAGCAGTTCTTC
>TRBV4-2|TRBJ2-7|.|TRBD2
CASSQEYTSGYEQYF
TGTGCCAGCAGCCAAGAATACACTAGCGGTTACGAGCAGTACTTC
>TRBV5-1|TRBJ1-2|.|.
CASSLAQGYGYTF
TGCGCCAGCAGCTTGGCGCAGGGGTATGGCTACACCTTC
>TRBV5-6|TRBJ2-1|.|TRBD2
CASSLVGLEIGNEQFF
TGTGCCAGCAGCTTGGTGGGACTAGAAATCGGCAATGAGCAGTTCTTC
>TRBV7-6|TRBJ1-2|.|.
CASSLAVGGQNYGYTF
TGTGCCAGCAGCTTAGCCGTTGGGGGCCAAAACTATGGCTACACCTTC
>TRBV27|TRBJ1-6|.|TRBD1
CASSLTVLGRGNSPLHF
TGTGCCAGCAGTTTAACGGTGTTAGGCAGGGGGAATTCACCCCTCCACTTT
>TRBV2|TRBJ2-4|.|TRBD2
CASSKLAGRNIQYF
TGTGCCAGCAGCAAGCTAGCGGGAAGAAACATTCAGTACTTC
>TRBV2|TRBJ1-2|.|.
CASSAGRVSYGYTF
TGTGCCAGCAGCGCCGGTCGAGTTTCCTATGGCTACACCTTC
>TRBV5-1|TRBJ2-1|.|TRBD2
CASSLGVSGRTRRNEQFF
TGCGCCAGCAGCTTGGGGGTTAGCGGGAGAACCCGTCGGAATGAGCAGTTCTTC
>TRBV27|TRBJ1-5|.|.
CASSLKGVRQPQHF
TGTGCCAGCAGTTTAAAGGGGGTCAGGCAGCCCCAGCATTTT
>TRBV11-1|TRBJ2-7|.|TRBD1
CASSRDRADYEQYF
TGTGCCAGCAGCCGGGACAGGGCGGACTACGAGCAGTACTTC
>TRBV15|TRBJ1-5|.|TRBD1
CATRDSPGQGQHF
TGTGCCACCAGAGACAGCCCGGGACAGGGGCAGCATTTT
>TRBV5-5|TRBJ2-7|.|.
CASNTGGGVYEQYF
TGTGCCAGCAATACCGGGGGAGGCGTATACGAGCAGTACTTC
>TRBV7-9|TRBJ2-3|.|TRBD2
CASSKLAGGDTQYF
TGTGCCAGCAGCAAACTAGCGGGAGGGGATACGCAGTATTTT